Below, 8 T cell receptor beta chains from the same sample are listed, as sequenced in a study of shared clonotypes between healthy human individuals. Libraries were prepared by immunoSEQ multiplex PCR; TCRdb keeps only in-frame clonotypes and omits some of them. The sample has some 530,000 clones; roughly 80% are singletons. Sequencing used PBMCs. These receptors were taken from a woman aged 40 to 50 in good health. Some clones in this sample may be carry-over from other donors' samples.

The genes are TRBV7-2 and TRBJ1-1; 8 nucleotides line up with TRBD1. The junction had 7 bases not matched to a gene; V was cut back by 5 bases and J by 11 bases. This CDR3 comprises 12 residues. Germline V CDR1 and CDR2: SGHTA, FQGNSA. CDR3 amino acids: CASSGPGGLAFF. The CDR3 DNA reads TGTGCCAGCAGCGGACCAGGGGGCTTGGCTTTCTTT.

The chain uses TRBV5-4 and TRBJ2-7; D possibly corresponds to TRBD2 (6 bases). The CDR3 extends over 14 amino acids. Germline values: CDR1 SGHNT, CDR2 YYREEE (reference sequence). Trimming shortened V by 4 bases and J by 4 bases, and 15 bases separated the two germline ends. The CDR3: CASSQPGGVYEQYF. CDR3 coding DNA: TGTGCCAGCAGCCAACCCGGGGGTGTGTACGAGCAGTACTTC.

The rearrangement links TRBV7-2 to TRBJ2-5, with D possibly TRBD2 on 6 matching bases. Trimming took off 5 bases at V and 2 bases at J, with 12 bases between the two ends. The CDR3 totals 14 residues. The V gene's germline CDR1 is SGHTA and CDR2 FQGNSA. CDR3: CASSLGLRQETQYF. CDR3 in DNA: TGTGCCAGCAGCCTGGGACTCCGGCAAGAGACCCAGTACTTC.

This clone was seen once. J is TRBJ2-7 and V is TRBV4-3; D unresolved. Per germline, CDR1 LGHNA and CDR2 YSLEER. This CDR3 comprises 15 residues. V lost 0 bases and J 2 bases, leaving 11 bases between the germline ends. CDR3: CASSQDFYGPYEQYF. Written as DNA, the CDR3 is TGCGCCAGCAGCCAAGATTTTTACGGACCCTACGAGCAGTACTTC.

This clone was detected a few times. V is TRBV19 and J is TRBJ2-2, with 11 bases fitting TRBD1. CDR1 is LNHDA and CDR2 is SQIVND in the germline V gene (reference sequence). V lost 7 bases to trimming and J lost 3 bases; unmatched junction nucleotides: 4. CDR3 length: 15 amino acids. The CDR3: CASKDRGLYTGELFF. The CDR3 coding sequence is TGTGCCAGTAAGGACAGGGGGCTTTACACCGGGGAGCTGTTTTTT.

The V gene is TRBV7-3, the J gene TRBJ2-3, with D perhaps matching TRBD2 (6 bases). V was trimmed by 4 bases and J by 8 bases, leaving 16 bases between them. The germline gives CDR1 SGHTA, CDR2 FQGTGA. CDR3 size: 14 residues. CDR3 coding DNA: TGTGCCAGCAGCTACCTGGACGGAGGGAGTACGCAGTATTTT. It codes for CASSYLDGGSTQYF.

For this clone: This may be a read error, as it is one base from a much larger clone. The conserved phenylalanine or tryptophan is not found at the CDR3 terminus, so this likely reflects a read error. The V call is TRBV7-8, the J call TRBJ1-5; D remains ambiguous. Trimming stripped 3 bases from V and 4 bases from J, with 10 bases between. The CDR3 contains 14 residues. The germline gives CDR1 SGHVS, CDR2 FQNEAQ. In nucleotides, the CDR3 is TGTGCCAGCAGCTTCGGCGGACGAAATCAGCCCCAGCATCTT. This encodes CASSFGGRNQPQHL.

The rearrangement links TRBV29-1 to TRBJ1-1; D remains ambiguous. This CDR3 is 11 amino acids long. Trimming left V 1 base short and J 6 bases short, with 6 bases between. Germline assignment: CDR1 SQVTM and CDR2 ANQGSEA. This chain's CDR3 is CSVEVYSEAFF. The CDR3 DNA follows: TGCAGCGTTGAAGTCTATTCTGAAGCTTTCTTT.